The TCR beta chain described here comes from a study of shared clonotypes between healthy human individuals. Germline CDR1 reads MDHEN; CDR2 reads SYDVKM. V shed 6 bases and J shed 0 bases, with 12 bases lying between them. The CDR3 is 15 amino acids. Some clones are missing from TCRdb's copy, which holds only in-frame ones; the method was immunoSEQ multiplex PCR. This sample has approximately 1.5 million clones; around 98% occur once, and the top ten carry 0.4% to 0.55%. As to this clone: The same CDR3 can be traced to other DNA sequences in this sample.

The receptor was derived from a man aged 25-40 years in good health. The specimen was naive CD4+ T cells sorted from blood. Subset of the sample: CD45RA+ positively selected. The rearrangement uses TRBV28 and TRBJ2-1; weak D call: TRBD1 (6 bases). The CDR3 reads CASRSGASSYNEQFF. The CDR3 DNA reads TGTGCCAGCAGGTCAGGGGCGAGCTCCTACAATGAGCAGTTCTTC.